The 25 T cell receptor beta chains listed next were all sequenced from one sample in a study of blood T cells in healthy people across ages. Primers used in a second PCR of about 7 to 12 cycles were a sample-barcoded 5' primer and a J-beta primer mix. MiXCR, applied by TCRdb to the 5' RACE reads, yields one record per CDR3 protein. The sample gives under 850,000 distinct CDR3 sequences, about 36% of which show up once; 10% to 15% is in the top ten. The sequenced sample was blood. Receptors originate from a man aged 18 to 30 in good health.

The gene calls are TRBV4-2 and TRBJ2-5, with a weak D call TRBD1 (6 bases). V was cut by 4 bases and J by 1 base, with 16 bases left in between. CDR3 size: 16 residues. Germline CDR1 LGHNA, CDR2 YNFKEQ. Here the CDR3 DNA reads TGTGCCAGCAGCCCTTCGCAGGGGCGAACCCAAGAGACCCAGTACTTC. Residues: CASSPSQGRTQETQYF.

This clonotype has more than one count but fewer than ten. The junction differs from germline at one of its ends, possibly a read error. The V and J genes are TRBV5-1 and TRBJ1-5; D gene uncertain. This CDR3 spans 14 amino acids. The V gene's germline CDR1 is SGHRS and CDR2 YFSETQ. The CDR3 sequence is CAGSPSGPEQPQHF. In DNA, the CDR3 is TGCGCCGGCAGCCCCTCTGGCCCCGAACAGCCCCAGCATTTT.

This clonotype was counted many times. V gene TRBV30 combines with J gene TRBJ2-4, with D possibly matching TRBD2 (6 bases). There are 16 residues in the CDR3. Trimming pared 0 bases from V and 8 bases from J, leaving 20 bases between. Germline V gene sequence: CDR1 GTSNPN, CDR2 SVGIG (reference sequence). The CDR3 region has the DNA TGTGCCTGGAGTGTACTCAGTGGAGGGGATGGCGACATTCAGTACTTC. Amino acids: CAWSVLSGGDGDIQYF.

V and J are TRBV27 and TRBJ1-6; D ambiguous. Looked up from germline, CDR1 is MNHEY and CDR2 is SMNVEV (reference sequence). The CDR3 loop spans 16 amino acids. V dropped 2 bases and J dropped 5 bases, with 13 bases sitting between them. The CDR3 DNA reads TGTGCCAGCAGTTTACATCTGAGGATCCATAATTCACCCCTCCACTTT. Translating it yields CASSLHLRIHNSPLHF.

This rearrangement joins TRBV12-3 or TRBV12-4 to TRBJ2-3; tentatively, D is TRBD1 or TRBD2 (6 bases each). Trimming shortened V by 5 bases and J by 5 bases, and 14 bases separated the two germline ends. This CDR3 has 14 amino acids. The CDR3 sequence: CASSVWGAQDTQYF. CDR3 DNA sequence: TGTGCCAGCAGTGTATGGGGGGCACAAGATACGCAGTATTTT.

The sample holds a few counts of this clonotype. The chain combines TRBV20-1 with TRBJ1-5; D unclear. This CDR3 is 13 amino acids long. V gave up 3 bases and J gave up 3 bases, with 9 bases separating them. CDR1 and CDR2 (germline): DFQATT, SNEGSKA (reference sequence). The CDR3 protein is CSASALVNQPQHF. The CDR3 coding sequence is TGCAGTGCTAGCGCTCTCGTCAATCAGCCCCAGCATTTT.

This clonotype was recorded a few times. The chain combines TRBV3-1 with TRBJ2-2; 7 positions agree with TRBD2. CDR1 is LGHDT and CDR2 is YNNKEL in the germline V gene (reference sequence). V dropped 4 bases and J dropped 4; count of bases not matched to a gene: 3. This CDR3 has 14 residues. CDR3 nucleotide sequence: TGTGCCAGCAGCCTTAGCGGGCGCACCGGGGAGCTGTTTTTT. Translated: CASSLSGRTGELFF.

This chain connects TRBV12-3 or TRBV12-4 to TRBJ2-2; a possible D gene is TRBD1 (6 bases). The CDR3 is made up of 14 amino acids. The V end was cut by 6 bases, the J end by 4 bases, with 12 bases between. The CDR3 loop reads CASRQGATTGELFF. The CDR3 DNA reads as TGTGCCAGCAGACAGGGTGCCACCACCGGGGAGCTGTTTTTT.

CDR3 in amino acids: CSAQDRTNYGYTF. CDR3 sequence (DNA): TGCAGTGCCCAAGACAGGACCAACTATGGCTACACCTTC. The V call is TRBV20-1, the J call TRBJ1-2; D is perhaps TRBD1 (6 bases). Trimming took 6 bases from V and 2 from J, leaving 13 bases between them. Germline CDR1 and CDR2: DFQATT and SNEGSKA (reference sequence). This CDR3 has 13 amino acids.

The chain combines TRBV6-6 with TRBJ2-7; D remains unclear. Gene TRBJ2-5 matches the end of the DNA better, so the J call may be wrong. The V gene's germline CDR1 is MNHNY and CDR2 SVGAGI (reference sequence). CDR3 length equals 14 residues. CDR3 protein: CASTLTSYPETQYF. In DNA form, the CDR3 reads TGTGCCAGCACCCTCACCTCTTATCCGGAGACCCAGTACTTC.

This clonotype was counted between two and nine times. A junction end diverges from the germline sequence, so it may reflect a read error. The V and J genes are TRBV12-3 or TRBV12-4 and TRBJ2-1, with 8 positions matching TRBD2. The CDR3 is 15 amino acids. The CDR3 DNA reads as TGTACCAGCAGGGTAGCGGGGCCTCCCTACAATGAGCAGTTCTTC. Residues: CTSRVAGPPYNEQFF.

This rearrangement joins TRBV6-5 to TRBJ1-1, with 7 bases fitting TRBD1. Germline CDR1 and CDR2: MNHEY and SVGAGI. With V trimmed by 5 bases and J by 6 bases, 9 bases remained unmatched. The CDR3 is made up of 14 amino acids. The CDR3 region is CASSPDREWPEAFF. The CDR3 DNA follows: TGTGCCAGCAGTCCCGACAGGGAATGGCCTGAAGCTTTCTTT.

This chain joins TRBV24-1 and TRBJ2-1; D tentatively reads TRBD1 or TRBD2 (5 bases each). TRBJ2-7 explains the end of the DNA better; the J call may be wrong. The CDR3 length is 14 residues. CDR1 is KGHDR and CDR2 is SFDVKD in the germline V gene. The CDR3, as DNA: TGTGCCACCAGTGACCGGGACCTGAACAATGAGCAGTACTTC. The encoded protein is CATSDRDLNNEQYF.

The rearrangement joins TRBV7-9 to TRBJ2-1, with 7 positions matching TRBD1. V shed 7 bases and J 0 bases; nucleotides not matched to a gene: 12. Germline V CDR1 and CDR2: SEHNR, FQNEAQ (reference sequence). The length of the CDR3 is 17 residues. The DNA of the CDR3 is TGTGCCAGCACCCCTTTTTTAGGGGGCGACTCCTACAATGAGCAGTTCTTC. It translates to CASTPFLGGDSYNEQFF.

The chain uses TRBV5-1 and TRBJ1-6; D remains ambiguous. Trimming removed 0 bases from V and 15 bases from J, with 7 bases in between. Germline V gene lookup returns CDR1 SGHRS and CDR2 YFSETQ. The length of the CDR3 is 11 residues. The CDR3 spells CASSLGIGLHF. The CDR3 DNA sequence: TGCGCCAGCAGCTTGGGTATTGGCCTCCACTTT.

The chain couples TRBV2 to TRBJ2-5; 15 positions agree with TRBD2. The trim removed 5 bases at V and 6 bases at J, leaving 10 bases unmatched. Germline V lookup: CDR1 SNHLY, CDR2 FYNNEI. The CDR3 loop spans 17 amino acids. The CDR3 sequence: CASSWTSGGASVQTQYF. CDR3 bases: TGTGCCAGCAGTTGGACTAGCGGGGGGGCCTCCGTACAGACCCAGTACTTC. Variable domain in full (rest from reference TRBV2 and TRBJ2-5): EPEVTQTPSHQVTQMGQEVILRCVPISNHLYFYWYRQILGQKVEFLVSFYNNEISEKSEIFDDQFSVERPDGSNFTLKIRSTKLEDSAMYFCASSWTSGGASVQTQYFGPGTRLLVL.

The rearrangement joins TRBV25-1 to TRBJ2-1; TRBD1 is a possible D gene (5 bases). This CDR3 spans 15 amino acids. In germline, CDR1 is MGHDK, CDR2 SYGVNS. Trimming left V 4 bases short and J 0 bases short, with 10 bases between. The CDR3: CASSGTGHSYNEQFF. The CDR3 DNA is TGTGCCAGCAGTGGTACAGGTCACTCCTACAATGAGCAGTTCTTC.

This clonotype was picked up many times. The chain links TRBV12-3 or TRBV12-4 to TRBJ1-5; 7 bases match TRBD1. Trimming at V came to 5 bases and at J to 3 bases, leaving 4 bases not matched to a gene. The CDR3 contains 14 residues. DNA of the CDR3: TGTGCCAGCAGTCGGACAGGTATCAATCAGCCCCAGCATTTT. Its protein is CASSRTGINQPQHF.

CDR3 bases: TGCAGCGCACAGGGGGCCACGTACACCTTC. It translates to CSAQGATYTF. The chain employs TRBV29-1 and TRBJ1-2, with 9 bases identical to TRBD1. Germline loops: CDR1 SQVTM, CDR2 ANQGSEA. This CDR3 has 10 residues. The J segment lost 11 bases and the V segment lost 7 bases, leaving 5 bases of the junction unmatched. The variable domain in full, completed from reference TRBV29-1 and TRBJ1-2, reads SAVISQKPSRDICQRGTSLTIQCQVDSQVTMMFWYRQQPGQSLTLIATANQGSEATYESGFVIDKFPISRPNLTFSTLTVSNMSPEDSSIYLCSAQGATYTFGSGTRLTVV.

The rearrangement links TRBV30 to TRBJ1-2; D not resolved. Germline V gene data show CDR1 as GTSNPN and CDR2 as SVGIG (reference sequence). This CDR3 spans 13 amino acids. V was pared by 2 bases and J by 8 bases, with 15 bases between. The CDR3 nucleotides read TGTGCCTGGAGTTCGTCACGGTCCGGCGGCTACACCTTC. Its protein is CAWSSSRSGGYTF. The whole variable domain, filled in from reference TRBV30 and TRBJ1-2, reads SQTIHQWPATLVQPVGSPLSLECTVEGTSNPNLYWYRQAAGRGLQLLFYSVGIGQISSEVPQNLSASRPQDRQFILSSKKLLLSDSGFYLCAWSSSRSGGYTFGSGTRLTVV.

The sample holds many counts of this clonotype. V gene TRBV20-1 combines with J gene TRBJ2-5, with D unresolved. Germline CDR1 DFQATT, CDR2 SNEGSKA (reference sequence). The CDR3 runs 11 residues. With 3 bases removed from V and 3 bases from J, the gap between germline ends came to 5 bases. CDR3 protein: CSASGKETQYF. CDR3 nucleotides: TGCAGTGCTAGTGGGAAAGAGACCCAGTACTTC.

This chain links TRBV29-1 with TRBJ1-4; D call uncertain. V was shortened by 4 bases and J by 12 bases, with 15 bases between the two germline ends. CDR1 and CDR2 from the germline V gene are SQVTM and ANQGSEA. This CDR3 contains 12 residues. The CDR3 DNA reads TGCAGCGTTGTGTTGGGGAATGAGGAACTGTTTTTT. This translates into CSVVLGNEELFF.

This rearrangement joins TRBV20-1 to TRBJ2-7; 7 positions agree with TRBD2. The J call may be incorrect, as the DNA end agrees better with TRBJ2-4. CDR1 is DFQATT and CDR2 is SNEGSKA in the germline V gene (reference sequence). The CDR3 runs to 12 residues. Written as DNA, the CDR3 is TGCAGTGCTAGACGGGGGGAAAACATTCAGTACTTC. Translation: CSARRGENIQYF.

This clonotype appeared a few times. The V and J genes are TRBV6-1 and TRBJ1-2; D is possibly TRBD1 (5 bases). Germline assignment: CDR1 MNHNS and CDR2 SASEGT. The CDR3 has 13 residues. V was cut by 11 bases and J by 1 base, with 14 bases left in between. As DNA, the CDR3 is TGTGCCGGAACGGACACTTTTAACTATGGCTACACCTTC. Encoded protein: CAGTDTFNYGYTF.

CDR3 loop: CASSQTVQPTQKLAKNIQYF. CDR3 in DNA: TGTGCCAGCAGCCAAACGGTCCAACCTACTCAAAAACTAGCCAAAAACATTCAGTACTTC. This chain connects TRBV14 to TRBJ2-4; D is unclear. CDR3 length equals 20 residues. V gave up 2 bases and J gave up 0 bases, with 23 bases separating them. CDR1 SGHDN and CDR2 FVKESK come from the germline V gene.